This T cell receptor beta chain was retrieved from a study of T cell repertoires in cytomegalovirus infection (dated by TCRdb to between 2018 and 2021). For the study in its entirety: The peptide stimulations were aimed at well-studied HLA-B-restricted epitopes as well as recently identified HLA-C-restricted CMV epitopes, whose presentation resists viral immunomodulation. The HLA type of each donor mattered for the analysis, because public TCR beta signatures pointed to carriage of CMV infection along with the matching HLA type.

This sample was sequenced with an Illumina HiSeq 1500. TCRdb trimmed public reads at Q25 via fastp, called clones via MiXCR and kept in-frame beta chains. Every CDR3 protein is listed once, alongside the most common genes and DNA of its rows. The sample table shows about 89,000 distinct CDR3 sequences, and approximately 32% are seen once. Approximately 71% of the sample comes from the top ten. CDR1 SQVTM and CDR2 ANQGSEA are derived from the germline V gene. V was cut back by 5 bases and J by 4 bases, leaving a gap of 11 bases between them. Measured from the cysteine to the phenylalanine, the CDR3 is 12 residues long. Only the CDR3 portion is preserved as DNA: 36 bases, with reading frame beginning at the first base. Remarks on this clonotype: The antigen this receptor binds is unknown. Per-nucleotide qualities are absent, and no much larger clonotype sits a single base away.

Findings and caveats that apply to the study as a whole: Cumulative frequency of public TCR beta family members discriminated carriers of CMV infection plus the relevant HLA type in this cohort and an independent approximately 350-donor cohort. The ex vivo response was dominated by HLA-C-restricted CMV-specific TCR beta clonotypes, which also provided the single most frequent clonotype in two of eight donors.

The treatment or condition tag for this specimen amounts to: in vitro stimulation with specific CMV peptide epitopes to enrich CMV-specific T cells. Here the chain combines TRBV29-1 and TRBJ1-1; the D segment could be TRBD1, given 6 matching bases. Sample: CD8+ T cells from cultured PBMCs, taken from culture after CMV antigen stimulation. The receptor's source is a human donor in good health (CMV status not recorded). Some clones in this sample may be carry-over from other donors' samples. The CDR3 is CSVQRGITEAFF. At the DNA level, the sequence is TGCAGCGTTCAGAGGGGGATCACTGAAGCTTTCTTT.